This entry concerns a single T cell receptor (beta chain). Its antigen is as yet unknown. CDR1 is SGDLS and CDR2 is YYNGEE in the germline V gene. The J segment lost 2 bases and the V segment lost 0 bases, leaving 5 bases of the junction unmatched. The CDR3 sequence is 16 residues long. The protocol was immunoSEQ multiplex PCR, while the TCRdb copy is restricted to in-frame clones and leaves out a portion. The sample has about 96,000 clones, about nine tenths seen once. The sample originates from a study of T cell responses to AZD1222 COVID-19 vaccine. Turning to the study itself: Second-dose intervals near 4 or 12 weeks were combined.

Study-wide results and limits: Repertoires were sampled only after the peak T cell response. Two AZD1222 doses significantly raised spike-specific TCR breadth and depth over controls. Researchers report vaccine-associated CD4 TCRs spanning spike, with dominance at 160-218 and 743-854.

The source was peripheral blood, collected on day 0 of AZD1222 vaccination. This clonotype originated in an adult in good health. The V call is TRBV9, the J call TRBJ2-3; 8 bases line up with TRBD2. CDR3 nucleotides: TGTGCCAGCAGCGTAGGTACTAGCGGATACACAGATACGCAGTATTTT. Translating gives CASSVGTSGYTDTQYF. Full variable domain (remainder filled in from reference TRBV9 and TRBJ2-3): DSGVTQTPKHLITATGQRVTLRCSPRSGDLSVYWYQQSLDQGLQFLIQYYNGEERAKGNILERFSAQQFPDLHSELNLSSLELGDSALYFCASSVGTSGYTDTQYFGPGTRLTVL.